These 30 T cell receptor beta chains came from one sample sequenced in a study of CD8 T cells in Susac syndrome. RNA, at about 0.45 to 1 ug, was reverse transcribed with random hexamers. From the immunoSEQ multiplex PCR reads, TCRdb called clonotypes with MiXCR, one entry per CDR3 protein. The top ten hold around 0.51% of the sample, which has 130,000 or so distinct CDR3 sequences, around 75% seen once. The specimen sequenced was CD8+ T cells from PBMCs. These receptors were obtained from a human donor with multiple sclerosis.

This clonotype was counted a few times. This chain uses TRBV7-9 with TRBJ2-2; weak D call: TRBD2 (6 bases). Germline loops: CDR1 SEHNR, CDR2 FQNEAQ (reference sequence). Trimming pared 3 bases from V and 4 bases from J, leaving 15 bases between. The CDR3 has 16 residues. Written as DNA, the CDR3 is TGTGCCAGCAGCTTCGGTCCGGGAGCGGGCACCGGGGAGCTGTTTTTT. It codes for CASSFGPGAGTGELFF.

The chain carries TRBV19 and TRBJ2-1, with D perhaps being TRBD1 or TRBD2 (5 bases each). Germline CDR1 is LNHDA and CDR2 is SQIVND (reference sequence). The V and J ends lost 4 bases and 5 bases respectively, with 15 bases between them. This CDR3 has 15 residues. The CDR3 is CASSTGPIPHNEQFF. The DNA for the CDR3 is TGTGCCAGTAGTACGGGACCGATCCCTCACAATGAGCAGTTCTTC. Using reference TRBV19 and TRBJ2-1 for the parts outside the CDR3, the full variable domain is DGGITQSPKYLFRKEGQNVTLSCEQNLNHDAMYWYRQDPGQGLRLIYYSQIVNDFQKGDIAEGYSVSREKKESFPLTVTSAQKNPTAFYLCASSTGPIPHNEQFFGPGTRLTVL.

This chain joins TRBV12-3 or TRBV12-4 and TRBJ1-2; D is undetermined. The CDR3 runs to 15 residues. The V end lost 3 bases, the J end lost 0 bases, and 11 bases lay between the germline ends. The CDR3 DNA reads TGTGCCAGCAGTTTGACATCCGCAGCTAACTATGGCTACACCTTC. Protein product: CASSLTSAANYGYTF.

The chain uses TRBV24-1 and TRBJ2-1; the match to TRBD2 covers 10 bases. Per the germline V gene, CDR1 is KGHDR and CDR2 is SFDVKD. V shed 4 bases and J 7 bases; nucleotides not matched to a gene: 9. The CDR3 extends over 16 amino acids. The CDR3 protein is CATSDPPSGSRNEQFF. CDR3 nucleotide sequence: TGTGCCACCAGTGACCCCCCTAGCGGGAGTAGAAATGAGCAGTTCTTC.

This clonotype appeared once. The V gene is TRBV12-3 or TRBV12-4, the J gene TRBJ2-7; D may be TRBD1 (5 bases). This CDR3 region has 13 residues. The V gene lost 3 bases and the J gene lost 5 bases, with 11 bases spanning the gap. This CDR3 reads CASSLSKGNEQYV. CDR3 in DNA: TGTGCCAGCAGTTTGAGTAAGGGGAACGAGCAGTACGTC.

This clonotype appeared a single time. The chain has TRBV4-2 and TRBJ2-1; D is uncertain. This CDR3 has 16 residues. Trimming pared 3 bases from V and 5 bases from J, leaving 17 bases between. Germline CDR1 LGHNA, CDR2 YNFKEQ. The CDR3, as DNA: TGTGCCAGCAGCCAGATCACCGGGTCTAAGGACAATGAGCAGTTCTTC. Its translation is CASSQITGSKDNEQFF.

Turning to this clonotype: In this CDR3 the conserved last residue, phenylalanine or tryptophan, is missing, so a read error is likely. The V gene is TRBV27, the J gene TRBJ1-1; D not certain. The V end was cut by 0 bases, the J end by 1 base, with 9 bases between. The CDR3 totals 15 residues. Germline V gives CDR1 MNHEY, CDR2 SMNVEV (reference sequence). CDR3 in amino acids: CASSLSMAGNTEAFL. Here the CDR3 DNA reads TGTGCCAGCAGTTTATCGATGGCAGGGAACACTGAAGCTTTCCTT.

The V gene is TRBV27, the J gene TRBJ2-7, with D tentatively TRBD1 (5 bases). CDR1 is MNHEY and CDR2 is SMNVEV in the germline V gene (reference sequence). This CDR3 has 16 amino acids. With 0 bases removed from V and 2 bases from J, the gap between germline ends came to 14 bases. CDR3 in DNA: TGTGCCAGCAGTTTATCGCAGGGTCCCATCCCCTACGAGCAGTACTTC. Its translation: CASSLSQGPIPYEQYF.

Of note for this clonotype: The junction shows a germline mismatch at one end, possibly a read error. J is TRBJ2-1 and V is TRBV11-2; D call uncertain. This CDR3 has 11 amino acids. Germline V lookup: CDR1 SGHAT, CDR2 FQNNGV. In DNA form, the CDR3 reads TGTGCCAGCAGCTTAGCTGAAGAGCGGTTCTTC. Encoded protein: CASSLAEERFF.

The chain combines TRBV4-1 with TRBJ2-7, with D possibly called TRBD1 or TRBD2 (5 bases each). CDR3 size: 14 residues. Deletions cut 4 bases from V and 3 bases from J, with 13 bases between. Per the germline V gene, CDR1 is MGHRA and CDR2 is YSYEKL. CDR3 sequence: CASSPGPTHYEQYF. The CDR3 DNA follows: TGCGCCAGCAGCCCGGGACCAACTCACTACGAGCAGTACTTC.

J is TRBJ2-7 and V is TRBV6-6; TRBD1 matches at 7 bases. In germline, CDR1 is MNHNY, CDR2 SVGAGI (reference sequence). This CDR3 spans 15 amino acids. With V trimmed by 8 bases and J by 3 bases, 13 bases remained unmatched. CDR3 loop: CASSYSGTEIYEQYF. The CDR3 nucleotides read TGTGCCAGCTCCTACTCTGGGACAGAAATCTACGAGCAGTACTTC.

V and J are TRBV20-1 and TRBJ1-2; no definite D call. Germline V CDR1 and CDR2: DFQATT, SNEGSKA (reference sequence). V lost 6 bases and J 5 bases, leaving 10 bases between the germline ends. The CDR3 has 11 amino acids. Written as DNA, the CDR3 is TGCAGTGCCGGACGGAGATATGGCTACACCTTC. Translation: CSAGRRYGYTF.

The V and J genes are TRBV27 and TRBJ1-2; D is perhaps TRBD1 (6 bases). CDR1 MNHEY and CDR2 SMNVEV come from the germline V gene (reference sequence). This CDR3 has 14 residues. Deletions cut 5 bases from V and 4 bases from J, with 14 bases between. CDR3 in amino acids: CASSRAGQTYGYTF. In DNA, the CDR3 is TGTGCCAGCAGTCGAGCAGGACAGACCTATGGCTACACCTTC.

This clonotype was seen just once. The J gene is TRBJ2-4, the V gene TRBV4-1; 7 bases are a match to TRBD2. Trimming at V came to 0 bases and at J to 2 bases, leaving 16 bases not matched to a gene. This CDR3 comprises 20 residues. In germline, CDR1 is MGHRA, CDR2 YSYEKL. The CDR3 DNA reads TGCGCCAGCAGCCAAGATATCGGGGAGCGGGGATGGGGGTCCAAAAACATTCAGTACTTC. It encodes CASSQDIGERGWGSKNIQYF.

CDR3 nucleotide sequence: TGTGCCAGTAGCCGCGGACAGGGGGCAGGTTCACCCCTCCACTTT. It codes for CASSRGQGAGSPLHF. J is TRBJ1-6 and V is TRBV19; 11 positions match TRBD1. The CDR3 has 15 amino acids. Per germline, CDR1 LNHDA and CDR2 SQIVND (reference sequence). Trimming removed 6 bases from V and 9 bases from J; junction bases left unmatched: 7.

The genes are TRBV9 and TRBJ2-3; 7 bases line up with TRBD2. CDR1 is SGDLS, CDR2 YYNGEE, per germline. The CDR3 runs to 16 residues. The trim removed 0 bases at V and 5 bases at J, leaving 9 bases unmatched. The CDR3: CASSVDWGGPGDTQYF. The CDR3 nucleotides read TGTGCCAGCAGCGTAGATTGGGGAGGGCCGGGAGATACGCAGTATTTT.

CDR3: CASSPGLDGLESTGELFF. In DNA form, the CDR3 reads TGCGCCAGCAGCCCCGGACTAGACGGGCTTGAAAGCACCGGGGAGCTGTTTTTT. The chain combines TRBV5-1 with TRBJ2-2; TRBD2 aligns across 7 bases. The J segment lost 4 bases and the V segment lost 4 bases, leaving 16 bases of the junction unmatched. Germline V gives CDR1 SGHRS, CDR2 YFSETQ. The CDR3 sequence is 18 residues long.

The chain is built from TRBV30 and TRBJ1-1, with D possibly TRBD1 on 5 matching bases. The ends were cut back, 4 bases at V and 6 bases at J, with 15 bases in the middle. The germline CDR1 and CDR2 sequences are GTSNPN and SVGIG (reference sequence). CDR3 length: 13 residues. The DNA for the CDR3 is TGTGCCTGGATCACACCCCGGGGGGCTGAAGCTTTCTTT. It codes for CAWITPRGAEAFF.

The rearrangement uses TRBV5-1 and TRBJ1-1; a weak D match, TRBD1 (6 bases). The CDR3 length is 14 residues. CDR1 and CDR2 (germline): SGHRS, YFSETQ. V was cut by 7 bases and J by 1 base, with 14 bases left in between. The CDR3 sequence is CASDTTGANTEAFF. The CDR3, as DNA: TGCGCCAGCGACACGACAGGTGCGAACACTGAAGCTTTCTTT.

This chain connects TRBV7-6 to TRBJ2-3; TRBD1 might be the D (5 bases). V lost 3 bases and J 9 bases, leaving 13 bases between the germline ends. The CDR3 contains 13 residues. Germline CDR1 reads SGHVS; CDR2 reads FNYEAQ. CDR3 sequence (DNA): TGTGCCAGCAGCTTGGACGAAACAGGCACGCAGTATTTT. It is translated as CASSLDETGTQYF.

The chain has TRBV28 and TRBJ1-2, with D hard to call. The germline V gene has CDR1 MDHEN and CDR2 SYDVKM. The CDR3 is 13 residues long. Trimming removed 2 bases from V and 4 bases from J, with 8 bases in between. The CDR3 sequence: CASSLRPGYGYTF. The CDR3 coding sequence is TGTGCCAGCAGTTTAAGGCCCGGCTATGGCTACACCTTC.

J is TRBJ2-3 and V is TRBV12-3 or TRBV12-4, with 8 bases that match TRBD2. The ends lost 7 bases at V and 6 bases at J; junction bases unmatched: 6. The CDR3 runs to 13 residues. The CDR3 reads CASTPGLGDTQYF. The CDR3 region has the DNA TGTGCCAGCACCCCGGGACTAGGGGATACGCAGTATTTT.

This chain links TRBV30 with TRBJ1-1; 8 nucleotides match TRBD1. Germline CDR1 GTSNPN, CDR2 SVGIG (reference sequence). The CDR3 loop spans 12 amino acids. Unmatched junction bases numbered 4, after V lost 5 bases and J lost 5 bases. The CDR3 coding sequence is TGTGCCTGGGACAGGGGTTCGACTGAAGCTTTCTTT. Protein product: CAWDRGSTEAFF.

This clonotype has a handful of counts. The V call is TRBV7-2, the J call TRBJ2-5; D is perhaps TRBD1 or TRBD2 (5 bases each). There are 12 residues in the CDR3. Germline CDR1 SGHTA, CDR2 FQGNSA. The V gene lost 5 bases and the J gene lost 5 bases, with 9 bases spanning the gap. The CDR3 protein is CASSRGEETQYF. DNA for the CDR3: TGTGCCAGCAGCCGAGGGGAGGAGACCCAGTACTTC.

The chain has TRBV7-9 and TRBJ2-3; 7 positions agree with TRBD1. This CDR3 region has 14 residues. Trimming cost V 8 bases and J 2 bases; bases outside gene matches: 7. The germline gives CDR1 SEHNR, CDR2 FQNEAQ (reference sequence). CDR3 residues: CASLLGQNTDTQYF. The DNA for the CDR3 is TGTGCCAGCTTGCTGGGACAGAACACAGATACGCAGTATTTT.

This chain links TRBV10-3 with TRBJ2-1; the match to TRBD2 covers 8 bases. Germline CDR1 is ENHRY and CDR2 is SYGVKD. There are 14 residues in the CDR3. The V segment lost 8 bases and the J segment 6 bases; nucleotides outside the gene matches: 9. The CDR3 region is CAIGGAGASNEQFF. The DNA for the CDR3 is TGTGCCATCGGAGGAGCGGGAGCTAGCAATGAGCAGTTCTTC.

This rearrangement joins TRBV11-2 to TRBJ2-1; a possible D gene is TRBD2 (5 bases). V lost 1 base and J lost 4, with 8 bases in between. CDR1 and CDR2 (germline): SGHAT, FQNNGV. The CDR3 consists of 14 residues. DNA for the CDR3: TGTGCCAGCAGCTTAGCGGGGTGGTACAATGAGCAGTTCTTC. Translating gives CASSLAGWYNEQFF. Combining the CDR3 with reference TRBV11-2 and TRBJ2-1 gives the whole variable domain EAGVAQSPRYKIIEKRQSVAFWCNPISGHATLYWYQQILGQGPKLLIQFQNNGVVDDSQLPKDRFSAERLKGVDSTLKIQPAKLEDSAVYLCASSLAGWYNEQFFGPGTRLTVL.

This sequence joins TRBV11-2 and TRBJ1-1; 7 bases match TRBD1. Trimming removed 7 bases from V and 0 bases from J; junction bases left unmatched: 5. CDR1 is SGHAT, CDR2 FQNNGV, per germline. This CDR3 is 14 amino acids long. The CDR3, as DNA: TGTGCCAGCACGCCGGGACAGCTGAACACTGAAGCTTTCTTT. Its protein is CASTPGQLNTEAFF.

This rearrangement joins TRBV7-9 to TRBJ2-1; perhaps TRBD2 as D (5 bases). Germline V gene lookup returns CDR1 SEHNR and CDR2 FQNEAQ (reference sequence). V was cut by 3 bases and J by 7 bases, with 7 bases left in between. This CDR3 has 12 residues. CDR3 in amino acids: CASSFGVNEQFF. The CDR3 DNA is TGTGCCAGCAGCTTCGGGGTAAATGAGCAGTTCTTC.

The chain joins TRBV7-2 to TRBJ2-7; no firm D call. The germline gives CDR1 SGHTA, CDR2 FQGNSA. The CDR3 is 15 residues long. CDR3 amino acids: CARSSPLSPLGEQYV. The CDR3 DNA reads TGTGCCAGAAGCTCCCCTCTATCTCCCCTCGGCGAGCAGTACGTC.